The clone carrying this T cell receptor (beta chain) was recorded many times. This CDR3 has 14 amino acids. The ends were cut back, 2 bases at V and 0 bases at J, with 8 bases in the middle. Looked up from germline, CDR1 is SGHTA and CDR2 is FQGNSA. The sample comes from a study of blood T cells in healthy people across ages. Using a J-beta primer mix together with a sample-barcoded 5' primer, a second PCR was run for about 6 to 12 cycles. TCRdb called the 5' RACE reads again in MiXCR, with one record for every CDR3 protein. Here the sample spans over 1,500,000 distinct CDR3 sequences, roughly two fifths being singletons.

V is TRBV7-2 and J is TRBJ2-7, with D uncertain. The sequence came from a human donor in good health. Sequences were obtained from blood. The CDR3 is CASSLSQISYEQYF. The DNA for the CDR3 is TGTGCCAGCAGCTTAAGCCAGATCTCCTACGAGCAGTACTTC.